Following are 4 T cell receptor beta chains from one sample sequenced in a study of cytomegalovirus exposure and HLA in healthy donors. This PCR relied on a set of 60 Vbeta primers and 13 Jbeta primers. The table came from immunoSEQ multiplex PCR; TCRdb's copy has only in-frame clones and leaves some out. The data show 90,000 to 110,000 clones, with 75% to 85% seen just once and 2% to 2.5% held by the top ten. Sequencing was performed on PBMCs. Receptor source: a man aged 25 to 45 in good health and CMV-seronegative.

This clone was recorded only once. The V call is TRBV7-2, the J call TRBJ1-1; TRBD1 matches at 7 bases. J lost 1 base, V lost 5 bases, and 4 bases had no gene match. This CDR3 has 14 residues. CDR1 is SGHTA and CDR2 is FQGNSA in the germline V gene. DNA for the CDR3: TGTGCCAGCAGCCTGGACAGGCGGAACACTGAAGCTTTCTTT. It translates to CASSLDRRNTEAFF.

The CDR3 bases are TGTGCCAGTAGTAAATGGACAGGAACAGCCACAGATACGCAGTATTTT. Translated, it gives CASSKWTGTATDTQYF. The rearrangement joins TRBV19 to TRBJ2-3; 7 bases are a match to TRBD1. There are 16 residues in the CDR3. Germline values: CDR1 LNHDA, CDR2 SQIVND (reference sequence). J was trimmed by 2 bases and V by 4 bases; bases with no gene match: 9.

The chain uses TRBV10-3 and TRBJ1-6, with D perhaps matching TRBD1 (5 bases). Deletions cut 7 bases from V and 6 bases from J, with 10 bases between. Germline CDR1 reads ENHRY; CDR2 reads SYGVKD. There are 13 residues in the CDR3. The CDR3 here is CAITGGGNSPLHF. The CDR3 coding sequence is TGTGCCATCACCGGGGGGGGTAATTCACCCCTCCACTTT.

The genes are TRBV30 and TRBJ2-3; D gene ambiguous. The CDR3 spans 15 residues. The V end was cut by 0 bases, the J end by 1 base, with 11 bases between. Per germline, CDR1 GTSNPN and CDR2 SVGIG (reference sequence). CDR3 in DNA: TGTGCCTGGAGTGTAAGTGGCAGCGGCACAGATACGCAGTATTTT. Residues: CAWSVSGSGTDTQYF.